Below, 30 T cell receptor beta chains from the same sample are listed, as sequenced in a study of regulatory T cells in long-lasting Graves disease. Construction of the TCR beta libraries employed iRepertoire HTBI primers in conjunction with Arm-PCR of CDR3 regions. Via MiXCR, TCRdb re-called the multiplex PCR reads, giving one row per CDR3 protein. Altogether 600,000 to 650,000 distinct CDR3 sequences are present, about 15% being singletons, with the ten largest covering 18%. The time point was: newly diagnosed GD, antithyroid drugs for less than 3 months. Construction of the TCR library relied on RNA isolated from PBMCs. Another study also made use of these data, one on T cells in Graves' hyperthyroidism and ophthalmopathy.

Sequencing used peripheral blood mononuclear cells (PBMCs), obtained at new diagnosis, from a patient treated with antithyroid drugs. The receptors here all came from a woman aged 25 to 39 with Graves disease.

This clonotype was counted at least ten times. This chain links TRBV25-1 with TRBJ1-1, with a possible D match to TRBD1 (5 bases). V lost 4 bases and J lost 7, with 16 bases in between. CDR1 and CDR2 (germline): MGHDK, SYGVNS. The CDR3 spans 14 residues. Written as DNA, the CDR3 is TGTGCCAGCAGTGTGCGTTTTGGGGCAGGTGAAGCTTTCTTT. Amino acid sequence: CASSVRFGAGEAFF. Variable domain in full (rest from reference TRBV25-1 and TRBJ1-1): EADIYQTPRYLVIGTGKKITLECSQTMGHDKMYWYQQDPGMELHLIHYSYGVNSTEKGDLSSESTVSRIRTEHFPLTLESARPSHTSQYLCASSVRFGAGEAFFGQGTRLTVV.

The chain uses TRBV11-2 and TRBJ1-5; D gene unclear. Trimming removed 5 bases from V and 2 bases from J, with 7 bases in between. Looked up from germline, CDR1 is SGHAT and CDR2 is FQNNGV. The CDR3 runs 13 residues. CDR3 DNA sequence: TGTGCCAGCAGCCGAGACGGCAATCAGCCCCAGCATTTT. Translated: CASSRDGNQPQHF. Drawing the rest from reference TRBV11-2 and TRBJ1-5, the complete variable domain is EAGVAQSPRYKIIEKRQSVAFWCNPISGHATLYWYQQILGQGPKLLIQFQNNGVVDDSQLPKDRFSAERLKGVDSTLKIQPAKLEDSAVYLCASSRDGNQPQHFGDGTRLSIL.

Points on this clonotype: A single base separates this from a much larger clone, so it may be a read error. The genes are TRBV28 and TRBJ1-1; D is uncertain. The V end lost 5 bases, the J end lost 4 bases, and 14 bases lay between the germline ends. Germline CDR1 reads MDHEN; CDR2 reads SYDVKM. There are 14 residues in the CDR3. In DNA form, the CDR3 reads TGTGCCAGCAGTCCGGGAACCCATAGCACTGAAGCTTTCTTT. As protein: CASSPGTHSTEAFF.

V and J are TRBV20-1 and TRBJ2-3; D is ambiguous. The germline V gene has CDR1 DFQATT and CDR2 SNEGSKA (reference sequence). V was trimmed by 0 bases and J by 0 bases, leaving 22 bases between them. The CDR3 runs to 19 residues. CDR3: CSARDQAPSELISTDTQYF. In DNA, the CDR3 is TGCAGTGCTAGAGATCAGGCCCCATCGGAGCTAATTAGCACAGATACGCAGTATTTT.

In its sample, this clonotype was seen many times. The rearrangement links TRBV7-8 to TRBJ1-1, with 7 bases lining up with TRBD1. CDR1 is SGHVS, CDR2 FQNEAQ, per germline. With 5 bases clipped from V and 6 bases from J, the junction kept 12 bases outside the gene matches. The CDR3 loop spans 15 amino acids. CDR3 nucleotide sequence: TGTGCCAGCAGCCCAGCGACAGGGTTGGTGCCTGAAGCTTTCTTT. Translated, it gives CASSPATGLVPEAFF.

V and J are TRBV18 and TRBJ1-1, with D uncertain. The CDR3 extends over 15 amino acids. Looked up from germline, CDR1 is KGHSH and CDR2 is LQKENI. Deletions cut 3 bases from V and 7 bases from J, with 18 bases between. CDR3 DNA sequence: TGTGCCAGCTCACCTCGGACGGGAAGAGAAAGTGAAGCTTTCTTT. Amino acid sequence: CASSPRTGRESEAFF.

This clonotype was seen repeatedly, ten times or more. The rearrangement uses TRBV12-3 or TRBV12-4 and TRBJ2-4; 7 bases fit TRBD2. V lost 1 base and J lost 9; bases outside the gene matches: 12. The CDR3 is 16 amino acids. CDR3 DNA sequence: TGTGCCAGCAGTTTAGAGTCGCGGGGGAGTGCCGGCATTCAGTACTTC. Its protein is CASSLESRGSAGIQYF.

As for this clonotype: This may stem from a read error, because a much larger clone lies one nucleotide away. The chain recombines TRBV29-1 with TRBJ1-1; perhaps TRBD1 as D (5 bases). Germline V gene sequence: CDR1 SQVTM, CDR2 ANQGSEA. The CDR3 has 13 residues. In DNA form, the CDR3 reads TGCAGCGTTGCGGGGACCGCGAACACTGAAGCTTCCTTT. Translating it yields CSVAGTANTEASF.

Of note for this clonotype: The junction departs from germline at one end; a sequencing error may be responsible. This chain connects TRBV12-3 or TRBV12-4 to TRBJ1-2; D uncertain. The length of the CDR3 is 13 residues. CDR3 nucleotides: TGTGCCAGCAGCTTAGGGCCGGACGGGATTTACACCTTC. It specifies CASSLGPDGIYTF.

This clonotype was detected a few times. This sequence joins TRBV28 and TRBJ2-2; D is ambiguous. Trimming shortened V by 2 bases and J by 6 bases, and 10 bases separated the two germline ends. This CDR3 comprises 14 residues. Germline lookup yields CDR1 MDHEN and CDR2 SYDVKM. CDR3 sequence reads: CASSLANSPGELFF. As DNA, the CDR3 is TGTGCCAGCAGTTTAGCTAATAGTCCCGGGGAGCTGTTTTTT.

This chain joins TRBV20-1 and TRBJ2-5; D remains unclear. Germline CDR1 and CDR2: DFQATT and SNEGSKA (reference sequence). V gave up 6 bases and J gave up 3 bases, with 14 bases separating them. The CDR3 runs 13 residues. The CDR3 bases are TGCAGTGCAAGACATACAGATGAAGAGACCCAGTACTTC. This codes for CSARHTDEETQYF.

V gene TRBV7-9 combines with J gene TRBJ1-3; TRBD1 aligns across 9 bases. The ends lost 5 bases at V and 3 bases at J; junction bases unmatched: 5. The CDR3 loop spans 15 amino acids. Germline V gives CDR1 SEHNR, CDR2 FQNEAQ (reference sequence). CDR3 sequence: CASSQGTGNGNTIYF. The CDR3 DNA follows: TGTGCCAGCAGCCAAGGGACAGGGAATGGAAACACCATATATTTT. Full variable domain (rest looked up from reference TRBV7-9 and TRBJ1-3): DTGVSQNPRHKITKRGQNVTFRCDPISEHNRLYWYRQTLGQGPEFLTYFQNEAQLEKSRLLSDRFSAERPKGSFSTLEIQRTEQGDSAMYLCASSQGTGNGNTIYFGEGSWLTVV.

The CDR3 nucleotides are TGTGCCAGCAGCGTGTTAGATGGAAACACCATATATTTT. It encodes CASSVLDGNTIYF. The chain employs TRBV9 and TRBJ1-3, with D unresolved. The CDR3 covers 13 residues. Looked up from germline, CDR1 is SGDLS and CDR2 is YYNGEE. V was cut by 2 bases and J by 3 bases, with 6 bases left in between.

The rearrangement joins TRBV7-9 to TRBJ2-7, with D possibly being TRBD2 (6 bases). The germline CDR1 and CDR2 sequences are SEHNR and FQNEAQ (reference sequence). The CDR3 has 17 amino acids. V lost 5 bases and J lost 2, with 22 bases in between. The CDR3 nucleotides are TGTGCCAGCAGCCCAATCGTCGGGCTAGCGATCCCCTACGAGCAGTACTTC. Its translation is CASSPIVGLAIPYEQYF.

This clonotype has more than one count but fewer than ten. The chain employs TRBV5-1 and TRBJ2-3, with D hard to call. Trimming stripped 4 bases from V and 4 bases from J, with 13 bases between. This CDR3 has 14 amino acids. Looked up from germline, CDR1 is SGHRS and CDR2 is YFSETQ. This CDR3 is CASSRSYSADTQYF. Here the CDR3 DNA reads TGCGCCAGCAGCCGAAGTTACTCAGCAGATACGCAGTATTTT.

The genes are TRBV6-5 and TRBJ1-3; no clear D gene. Per the germline V gene, CDR1 is MNHEY and CDR2 is SVGAGI. The V gene lost 0 bases and the J gene lost 4 bases, with 10 bases spanning the gap. The CDR3 sequence is 15 residues long. The CDR3 here is CASSYSSQSGNTIYF. CDR3 bases: TGTGCCAGCAGTTACTCGTCACAGTCAGGAAACACCATATATTTT.

This clonotype showed up just a few times. The chain recombines TRBV6-1 with TRBJ1-1, with 9 bases fitting TRBD1. The CDR3 is made up of 13 amino acids. V was clipped by 5 bases and J by 7 bases; unmatched bases: 5. CDR1 MNHNS and CDR2 SASEGT come from the germline V gene. In DNA, the CDR3 is TGTGCCAGCAGTCCTCAGGACAGGGGTGAAGCTTTCTTT. This sequence encodes CASSPQDRGEAFF.

The rearrangement links TRBV7-3 to TRBJ2-1; D gene uncertain. CDR1 SGHTA and CDR2 FQGTGA come from the germline V gene. The CDR3 length is 15 residues. The ends were cut back, 5 bases at V and 0 bases at J, with 11 bases in the middle. The CDR3 DNA is TGTGCCAGCAGCCCAGTCCCTAGCTCCTACAATGAGCAGTTCTTC. This codes for CASSPVPSSYNEQFF.

About this clonotype itself: At one of its ends the junction is not consistent with the germline gene, which may arise from a read error. The rearrangement uses TRBV20-1 and TRBJ2-7, with 8 bases lining up with TRBD1. Germline CDR1 and CDR2: DFQATT and SNEGSKA (reference sequence). The CDR3 loop spans 18 amino acids. The CDR3 loop reads CSATDPGQAPPSSYGQYF. The CDR3 DNA reads as TGCAGTGCTACAGACCCGGGACAGGCGCCGCCAAGCTCCTACGGGCAGTACTTC.

This clonotype occurred many times. The V and J genes are TRBV5-8 and TRBJ2-1, with D possibly matching TRBD1 (6 bases). Germline-derived CDR1 and CDR2 are SGHTS and YDEGEE. The length of the CDR3 is 14 residues. Between the trimmed V and J ends, which lost 1 base and 6 bases, there was a span of 11 bases. The chain's CDR3 is CASSLPGAFNEQFF. CDR3 DNA: TGTGCCAGCAGCTTGCCAGGGGCGTTCAATGAGCAGTTCTTC.

The genes are TRBV30 and TRBJ1-5; 7 nucleotides agree with TRBD1. The germline V gene has CDR1 GTSNPN and CDR2 SVGIG (reference sequence). The V gene end was trimmed by 4 bases and the J gene end by 0 bases; junction bases not matched to a gene: 3. The CDR3 contains 14 residues. The CDR3 region is CAWTGGGSNQPQHF. The CDR3, as DNA: TGTGCCTGGACAGGGGGAGGTAGCAATCAGCCCCAGCATTTT.

There are a few counts of this clonotype. The V call is TRBV6-1, the J call TRBJ2-7, with a weak D call TRBD2 (5 bases). Germline CDR1 and CDR2: MNHNS and SASEGT. CDR3 length equals 14 residues. V lost 6 bases and J lost 6, with 18 bases in between. The CDR3 spells CASSSGGLRAEQYF. In DNA, the CDR3 is TGTGCCAGCAGCTCCGGCGGCCTGCGGGCCGAGCAGTACTTC.

This clonotype was seen only a few times. The chain is built from TRBV18 and TRBJ1-6, with TRBD1 matching over 9 bases. V was pared by 4 bases and J by 7 bases, with 2 bases of the junction left unmatched. Per the germline V gene, CDR1 is KGHSH and CDR2 is LQKENI. The CDR3 runs to 14 residues. The CDR3 DNA sequence: TGTGCCAGCTCACGGGACAGGGAGAATTCACCCCTCCACTTT. Its protein product is CASSRDRENSPLHF.

This clonotype has ten or more counts. This chain links TRBV12-3 or TRBV12-4 with TRBJ2-1; unclear D gene. The CDR3 has 11 residues. Trimming stripped 3 bases from V and 11 bases from J, with 8 bases between. CDR3 protein: CASSLVQKQFF. Written as DNA, the CDR3 is TGTGCCAGCAGTTTGGTACAGAAGCAGTTCTTC.

The gene calls are TRBV15 and TRBJ2-7; D is perhaps TRBD2 (6 bases). CDR1 is LNHNV, CDR2 YYDKDF, per germline (reference sequence). The CDR3 contains 14 residues. Trimming stripped 2 bases from V and 1 base from J, with 9 bases between. DNA for the CDR3: TGTGCCACCAGCAGACTGGGACTTTCCTACGAGCAGTACTTC. It translates to CATSRLGLSYEQYF.

This clonotype was observed a few times. The chain combines TRBV19 with TRBJ2-6, with D tentatively TRBD2 (6 bases). CDR1 is LNHDA, CDR2 SQIVND, per germline (reference sequence). V shed 8 bases and J shed 3 bases, with 23 bases lying between them. CDR3 length: 18 residues. The CDR3 nucleotides are TGTGCCAGTCAACAACGGGACTCTTACTTCAGTGGGGCCAACGTCCTGACTTTC. Its translation: CASQQRDSYFSGANVLTF.

This clonotype was found many times. The CDR3: CASSGGEAGELFF. In DNA form, the CDR3 reads TGTGCCAGCAGTGGGGGGGAGGCCGGGGAGCTGTTTTTT. This chain connects TRBV30 to TRBJ2-2; 7 bases line up with TRBD2. After removal of 8 bases from V and 6 bases from J, the junction contained 9 bases not matched to a gene. Looked up from germline, CDR1 is GTSNPN and CDR2 is SVGIG (reference sequence). The CDR3 totals 13 residues.

There are many counts of this clonotype. The rearrangement links TRBV27 to TRBJ2-7; TRBD1 is a possible D gene (6 bases). The CDR3 contains 12 residues. V lost 6 bases to trimming and J lost 6 bases, with 12 bases between them. Looked up from germline, CDR1 is MNHEY and CDR2 is SMNVEV (reference sequence). This CDR3 reads CASSSGALEQYF. The CDR3 DNA reads as TGTGCCAGCAGCTCAGGGGCCCTCGAGCAGTACTTC.

The rearrangement links TRBV19 to TRBJ1-1, with TRBD1 identical over 11 bases. Trimming at V came to 4 bases and at J to 3 bases, leaving 7 bases not matched to a gene. CDR1 is LNHDA, CDR2 SQIVND, per germline (reference sequence). The CDR3 is 16 amino acids. The CDR3 sequence is CASSTRTGGAYTEAFF. DNA of the CDR3: TGTGCCAGTAGTACCCGGACAGGGGGCGCGTACACTGAAGCTTTCTTT.

This clonotype was picked up many times. The chain uses TRBV19 and TRBJ2-1, with no clear D. The germline V and J ends were trimmed by 5 bases and 6 bases, with 11 bases remaining between them. Germline values: CDR1 LNHDA, CDR2 SQIVND (reference sequence). The CDR3 has 13 amino acids. The CDR3 loop reads CASSVGTVNEQFF. Here the CDR3 DNA reads TGTGCCAGTAGTGTCGGAACAGTCAATGAGCAGTTCTTC.